This T cell receptor (beta chain) was identified during a study of shared clonotypes between healthy human individuals. Naive CD45RA+ and memory CD45RA-negative subsets were split from CD4+ cells. Findings of the study overall: An expected dependence of interdonor clonotype sharing on sequencing depth was noted.

This clone appeared a few times. Its cognate antigen is unknown. Each sorted subset replicate got 200 ng genomic DNA, tens of thousands of genomes. Libraries were prepared by immunoSEQ multiplex PCR; TCRdb keeps only in-frame clonotypes and omits some of them. This sample has approximately 740,000 clones; roughly 70% occur once, and the top ten carry over 1.5%. The material sequenced was memory CD4+ T cells sorted from blood. Stated subset: CD45RA-negative fraction. This TCR was sampled from a woman aged 25 to 39 in good health.

This chain's CDR3 is CASRRQVSSYEQYF. DNA of the CDR3: TGTGCCAGCAGACGACAGGTTAGCTCCTACGAGCAGTACTTC. This chain uses TRBV6-5 with TRBJ2-7; the D gene is possibly TRBD1 (6 bases). The V end lost 6 bases, the J end lost 0 bases, and 12 bases lay between the germline ends. The CDR3 covers 14 residues. The germline V gene encodes CDR1 MNHEY and CDR2 SVGAGI.